Below, 15 T cell receptor beta chains from the same sample are listed, as sequenced in a study of shared clonotypes between healthy human individuals. The data were produced by immunoSEQ multiplex PCR, yet TCRdb's version contains in-frame clones alone and is incomplete. The sample includes hundreds of thousands of clones, about 92% of them seen just once. Naivety among CD8 cells was defined by CD45RO negativity and positive CCR7 selection, thereby excluding terminally differentiated effector memory CD45RA+ cells. Sequenced material: naive CD8+ T cells sorted from blood. These receptors originate from a man aged 30-40 years in good health.

As concerns this clone: At one end, the junction sequence differs from germline, possibly due to a read error. The sample has other DNA sequences that encode this CDR3 too. The rearrangement joins TRBV28 to TRBJ2-7; D unresolved. CDR3 size: 12 residues. Germline V gene data show CDR1 as MDHEN and CDR2 as SYDVKM. CDR3 nucleotide sequence: TGTGCCAGCAGCTTATCTAACTACGAGCAGTACTTC. It is translated as CASSLSNYEQYF.

V usage is TRBV7-9 and J usage is TRBJ2-4; TRBD2 aligns across 11 bases. Germline CDR1 SEHNR, CDR2 FQNEAQ (reference sequence). With V trimmed by 3 bases and J by 0 bases, 1 base remained unmatched. The CDR3 has 16 residues. The CDR3 DNA is TGTGCCAGCAGCTTCACTAGCGGGAGAGCCAAAAACATTCAGTACTTC. Amino acid sequence: CASSFTSGRAKNIQYF.

This chain links TRBV29-1 with TRBJ2-7; D assignment may be TRBD1 or TRBD2 (5 bases each). Looked up from germline, CDR1 is SQVTM and CDR2 is ANQGSEA. V was clipped by 5 bases and J by 3 bases, with 14 bases between them. This CDR3 spans 13 amino acids. CDR3 DNA: TGCAGCGTTATATGGCAGGGAGACTACGAGCAGTACTTC. Its protein product is CSVIWQGDYEQYF.

The rearrangement joins TRBV15 to TRBJ2-5, with 8 bases matching TRBD2. In germline, CDR1 is LNHNV, CDR2 YYDKDF (reference sequence). V lost 1 base to trimming and J lost 5 bases; unmatched junction nucleotides: 9. The CDR3 has 16 amino acids. The CDR3 DNA is TGTGCCACCAGCAGAGCTACAGCGGGAGCGGGGGAGACCCAGTACTTC. Protein: CATSRATAGAGETQYF.

The chain couples TRBV11-2 to TRBJ1-1; a weak D match, TRBD1 (5 bases). V dropped 3 bases and J dropped 8 bases, with 16 bases sitting between them. CDR1 is SGHAT and CDR2 is FQNNGV in the germline V gene. The CDR3 consists of 14 residues. For the CDR3, the DNA is TGTGCCAGCAGCTTGGCTAGCTACAGGCGGGAAGCTTTCTTT. Encoded protein: CASSLASYRREAFF.

The V gene is TRBV2, the J gene TRBJ1-5, with TRBD1 as a possible D gene (5 bases). CDR1 and CDR2 (germline): SNHLY, FYNNEI. Trimming left V 7 bases short and J 7 bases short, with 14 bases between. This CDR3 spans 13 amino acids. CDR3: CASNLPGGQPQHF. The CDR3 DNA reads as TGTGCCAGCAACTTACCGGGGGGACAGCCCCAGCATTTT.

This clone turned up a few times. V gene TRBV4-1 combines with J gene TRBJ2-7; D is undetermined. The V end lost 1 base, the J end lost 5 bases, and 9 bases lay between the germline ends. Germline V gene lookup returns CDR1 MGHRA and CDR2 YSYEKL. The CDR3 length is 13 residues. CDR3 in amino acids: CASSQVWHHEQYF. The CDR3 DNA reads as TGCGCCAGCAGCCAAGTGTGGCACCACGAGCAGTACTTC.

The chain links TRBV18 to TRBJ1-4, with 12 bases identical to TRBD1. This CDR3 comprises 16 residues. Germline lookup yields CDR1 KGHSH and CDR2 LQKENI. The V gene end was trimmed by 3 bases and the J gene end by 5 bases; junction bases not matched to a gene: 4. Written as DNA, the CDR3 is TGTGCCAGCTCACCGGGACAGGGGGCTGTCAATGAAAAACTGTTTTTT. Amino acids: CASSPGQGAVNEKLFF.

Note on this clone: Other DNA sequences in the sample encode the same CDR3. V gene TRBV7-9 combines with J gene TRBJ1-1; no clear D gene. Germline V gene lookup returns CDR1 SEHNR and CDR2 FQNEAQ (reference sequence). Trimming left V 5 bases short and J 1 base short, with 8 bases between. CDR3 length: 13 residues. CDR3 amino acids: CASSRTANTEAFF. The CDR3, as DNA: TGTGCCAGCAGCCGGACGGCGAACACTGAAGCTTTCTTT.

The chain joins TRBV5-5 to TRBJ2-5, with a weak D call TRBD2 (7 bases). V gave up 5 bases and J gave up 2 bases, with 19 bases separating them. The CDR3 length is 16 residues. Germline V gives CDR1 SGHKS, CDR2 YYEKEE (reference sequence). The CDR3 loop reads CASRFPGRGAQETQYF. CDR3 sequence (DNA): TGTGCCAGCAGATTTCCCGGACGGGGGGCACAAGAGACCCAGTACTTC.

The chain employs TRBV6-5 and TRBJ2-5; the D gene could be TRBD1 or TRBD2 (6 bases each). Germline lookup yields CDR1 MNHEY and CDR2 SVGAGI. The V gene lost 2 bases and the J gene lost 2 bases, with 9 bases spanning the gap. The CDR3 loop spans 14 amino acids. The CDR3 DNA reads as TGTGCCAGCAGTTACCAGGGGACTCAAGAGACCCAGTACTTC. This codes for CASSYQGTQETQYF.

V usage is TRBV5-8 and J usage is TRBJ2-1; D is uncertain. The CDR3 has 15 residues. The V end was cut by 5 bases, the J end by 0 bases, with 12 bases between. Germline assignment: CDR1 SGHTS and CDR2 YDEGEE. CDR3 bases: TGTGCCAGCAGAAAACTACCTAGCTCCTACAATGAGCAGTTCTTC. Encoded protein: CASRKLPSSYNEQFF.

V gene TRBV18 combines with J gene TRBJ1-1, with D unresolved. The CDR3 has 13 amino acids. Germline V lookup: CDR1 KGHSH, CDR2 LQKENI. Trimming pared 3 bases from V and 7 bases from J, leaving 12 bases between. For the CDR3, the DNA is TGTGCCAGCTCACCGGCCGAGACACTTGAAGCTTTCTTT. Protein product: CASSPAETLEAFF.

V usage is TRBV11-3 and J usage is TRBJ1-5; 8 bases align to TRBD1. CDR1 is SGHNT and CDR2 is YENEEA in the germline V gene. This CDR3 is 15 amino acids long. V lost 2 bases, J lost 6 bases, and 6 bases stayed unmatched. The CDR3 coding sequence is TGTGCCAGCAGCTTATGGGTACAGGGGGGTCAGCCCCAGCATTTT. Amino acid sequence: CASSLWVQGGQPQHF.

This clone was seen only a few times. J is TRBJ1-5 and V is TRBV7-9; the D gene is possibly TRBD1 (5 bases). This CDR3 has 15 residues. Germline CDR1 SEHNR, CDR2 FQNEAQ (reference sequence). V dropped 1 base and J dropped 2 bases, with 9 bases sitting between them. The CDR3 sequence is CASSLVGGGNQPQHF. CDR3 nucleotide sequence: TGTGCCAGCAGCTTAGTAGGAGGGGGCAATCAGCCCCAGCATTTT. Using reference TRBV7-9 and TRBJ1-5 for the parts outside the CDR3, the full variable domain is DTGVSQNPRHKITKRGQNVTFRCDPISEHNRLYWYRQTLGQGPEFLTYFQNEAQLEKSRLLSDRFSAERPKGSFSTLEIQRTEQGDSAMYLCASSLVGGGNQPQHFGDGTRLSIL.